This T cell receptor (beta chain) appears in the sequencing data of a study of T cell responses to AZD1222 COVID-19 vaccine. Overall study: Second-dose intervals of approximately 4 or approximately 12 weeks were pooled.

Germline CDR1 and CDR2: MGHDK and SYGVNS. The CDR3 has 13 amino acids. Deletions cut 4 bases from V and 2 bases from J, with 8 bases between. Assay used: immunoSEQ multiplex PCR; TCRdb lists only in-frame clones, some missing. The table lists around 100,000 clones, roughly nine tenths of them singletons. The V call is TRBV25-1, the J call TRBJ1-2, with D unclear. The sequence came from an adult in good health. The specimen comprised peripheral blood, sampled on day 0 of AZD1222 vaccination. Here the CDR3 reads CASSATSNYGYTF. CDR3 in DNA: TGTGCCAGCAGTGCGACATCGAACTATGGCTACACCTTC.